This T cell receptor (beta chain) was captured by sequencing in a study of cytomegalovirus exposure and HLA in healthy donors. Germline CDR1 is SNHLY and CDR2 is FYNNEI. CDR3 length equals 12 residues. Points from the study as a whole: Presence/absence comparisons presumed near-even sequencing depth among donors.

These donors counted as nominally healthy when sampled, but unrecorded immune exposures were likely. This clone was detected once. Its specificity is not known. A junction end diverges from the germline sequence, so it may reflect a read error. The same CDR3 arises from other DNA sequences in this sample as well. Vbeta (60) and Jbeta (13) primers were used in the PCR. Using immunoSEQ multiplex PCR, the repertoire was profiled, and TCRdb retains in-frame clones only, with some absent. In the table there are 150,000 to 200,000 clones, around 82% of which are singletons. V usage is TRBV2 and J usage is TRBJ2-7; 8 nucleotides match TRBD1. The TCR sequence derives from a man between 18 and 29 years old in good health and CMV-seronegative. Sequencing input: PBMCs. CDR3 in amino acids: CARRRAGGEQYF. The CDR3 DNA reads TGTGCCAGGAGGAGGGCAGGGGGCGAGCAATACTTC.